One and the same sample provided the 9 T cell receptor beta chains below, sequenced in a study of OX40 agonist ivuxolimab in advanced cancers. The protocol used for the library was the immunoSEQ multiplex PCR assay. Here the immuneACCESS table is served through TCRdb, limited to in-frame sequences with V and J called. Missing clones are a known gap in these copies; in checked studies unresolved V genes cover under half, and the rest lacks a known reason. For this sample the table gives some 80,000 clones, of which more than 80% were detected only once. Around 5.1% of the sample belongs to the ten largest clones. The sample consisted of CD4+ or CD8+ T cells sorted from blood, taken in a trial of the OX40 agonist ivuxolimab. The origin of the receptors is an adult with an advanced solid tumor such as melanoma, head and neck, liver or kidney cancer.

This chain connects TRBV7-3 to TRBJ2-3; 9 bases are a match to TRBD2. The V segment lost 1 base and the J segment 4 bases; nucleotides outside the gene matches: 6. CDR3 size: 16 residues. Germline-derived CDR1 and CDR2 are SGHTA and FQGTGA. The CDR3 DNA is TGTGCCAGCAGCTTAATCGCGGGAGGGGAGCCAGATACGCAGTATTTT. This codes for CASSLIAGGEPDTQYF. The whole variable domain, remainder taken from reference TRBV7-3 and TRBJ2-3, is GAGVSQTPSNKVTEKGKYVELRCDPISGHTALYWYRQSLGQGPEFLIYFQGTGAADDSGLPNDRFFAVRPEGSVSTLKIQRTERGDSAVYLCASSLIAGGEPDTQYFGPGTRLTVL.

This chain connects TRBV28 to TRBJ2-5; D is unresolved. The end of the DNA is better explained by TRBJ2-7, so the J call may be wrong. From germline, CDR1 is MDHEN and CDR2 SYDVKM. The CDR3 spans 13 residues. CDR3: CASIQRESYEQYF. The CDR3 DNA sequence: TGTGCCAGCATCCAGCGAGAATCCTACGAGCAGTACTTC.

This rearrangement joins TRBV6-5 to TRBJ2-1; 12 bases map to TRBD2. Per germline, CDR1 MNHEY and CDR2 SVGAGI. With V trimmed by 2 bases and J by 8 bases, 7 bases remained unmatched. The CDR3 spans 16 residues. The CDR3 loop is CASSYGASGRAYEQFF. The CDR3 DNA follows: TGTGCCAGCAGTTACGGGGCTAGCGGGAGGGCCTATGAGCAGTTCTTC.

The chain's CDR3 is CASETGPYEQYF. The CDR3 nucleotides are TGTGCCAGCGAAACAGGCCCCTACGAGCAGTACTTC. The V call is TRBV5-5, the J call TRBJ2-7, with D possibly being TRBD1 (5 bases). The germline CDR1 and CDR2 sequences are SGHKS and YYEKEE (reference sequence). The CDR3 has 12 amino acids. V was pared by 7 bases and J by 2 bases, with 10 bases between.

Details on this clone: One end of the junction does not line up with germline, which may come from a read error. The genes are TRBV4-3 and TRBJ2-7, with D perhaps matching TRBD1 (6 bases). CDR3 length equals 13 residues. Per the germline V gene, CDR1 is LGHNA and CDR2 is YSLEER. For the CDR3, the DNA is TGCGCCGGCAGTCTACACAGGGAACGAGAGCAGTACTTC. It is translated as CAGSLHREREQYF.

V gene TRBV5-1 combines with J gene TRBJ1-1; D ambiguous. Germline CDR1 is SGHRS and CDR2 is YFSETQ. The V gene lost 5 bases and the J gene lost 1 base, with 12 bases spanning the gap. The CDR3 spans 14 residues. Here the CDR3 reads CASRYTPGNTEAFF. CDR3 DNA sequence: TGCGCCAGCAGGTATACCCCAGGGAACACTGAAGCTTTCTTT.

The chain uses TRBV5-6 and TRBJ2-2; 7 nucleotides line up with TRBD2. Germline V lookup: CDR1 SGHDT, CDR2 YYEEEE. V gave up 1 base and J gave up 7 bases; unmatched junction bases: 13. CDR3 size: 17 residues. The CDR3 bases are TGTGCCAGCAGCTTGTATTCGCGCGGGAGTCTTGGCGGGGAGCTGTTTTTT. It yields the protein CASSLYSRGSLGGELFF.

The J gene is TRBJ2-1, the V gene TRBV7-9; D remains unclear. The CDR3 length is 15 residues. The V gene lost 1 base and the J gene lost 3 bases, with 10 bases spanning the gap. Germline CDR1 is SEHNR and CDR2 is FQNEAQ (reference sequence). In nucleotides, the CDR3 is TGTGCCAGCAGCTTAGGAGACGGAAACTACAATGAGCAGTTCTTC. The encoded protein is CASSLGDGNYNEQFF.

This chain uses TRBV19 with TRBJ2-3; 8 nucleotides match TRBD1. The V and J ends lost 4 bases and 5 bases, in that order; junction bases with no gene match: 5. There are 14 residues in the CDR3. Germline CDR1 reads LNHDA; CDR2 reads SQIVND (reference sequence). Here the CDR3 reads CASSNRGFEDTQYF. As DNA, the CDR3 is TGTGCCAGTAGTAACAGGGGGTTTGAAGATACGCAGTATTTT.